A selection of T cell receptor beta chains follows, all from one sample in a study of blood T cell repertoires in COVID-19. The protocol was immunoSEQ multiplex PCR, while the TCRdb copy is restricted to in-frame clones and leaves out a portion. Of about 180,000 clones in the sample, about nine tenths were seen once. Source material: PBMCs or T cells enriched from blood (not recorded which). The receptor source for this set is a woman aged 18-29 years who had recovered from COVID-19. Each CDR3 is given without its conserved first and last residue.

cdr3_aa: ASSLHLSGSEETQY; v_call: TRBV11-3
cdr3_aa: ASSWGQGLRNEQF; v_call: TRBV5-6
cdr3_aa: ASSWRQGSGAF; v_call: TRBV5-1
cdr3_aa: ASSLGQGAGQPQH; v_call: TRBV7-9
cdr3_aa: ASKQPTGNTGELF; v_call: TRBV28
cdr3_aa: ASSVGSGGTDTQY; v_call: TRBV9
cdr3_aa: SASTRRQGTDTQY; v_call: TRBV20-1
cdr3_aa: ASSYESTYSGNTIY; v_call: TRBV6-5
cdr3_aa: ASSQDKASFTQY; v_call: TRBV4-3
cdr3_aa: ASSSYYQTGELF; v_call: TRBV14
cdr3_aa: ASSLAAVYEQY; v_call: TRBV5-4
cdr3_aa: ASSSFSGTGSGGYT; v_call: TRBV6-5
cdr3_aa: ASSFFSGLLETQY; v_call: TRBV27
cdr3_aa: ASRYGQWVGYEQY; v_call: TRBV27
cdr3_aa: ASSSDSASTDTQY; v_call: TRBV28
cdr3_aa: ASSSRDYSYEQY; v_call: TRBV19
cdr3_aa: ASSDHRRGTEAF; v_call: TRBV2
cdr3_aa: ASSQGGRAF; v_call: TRBV4-3
cdr3_aa: ASSKLIDSEAF; v_call: TRBV12-3/TRBV12-4
cdr3_aa: ASSLDAGTYEQY; v_call: TRBV7-2
cdr3_aa: ASSLSGGGYGYT; v_call: TRBV27
cdr3_aa: AISESTGSYNEQF; v_call: TRBV10-3
cdr3_aa: ASSIGGSYEQY; v_call: TRBV6-5
cdr3_aa: ASSLSTGRETQY; v_call: TRBV7-9
cdr3_aa: ASSLLGTQNYGYT; v_call: TRBV19
cdr3_aa: ATRQDGSSYEQY; v_call: TRBV3-1/TRBV3-2
cdr3_aa: ASSRTGGDGQPQH; v_call: TRBV18
cdr3_aa: ASSGGLVLRY; v_call: TRBV19
cdr3_aa: ASSPPGQGAAGELF; v_call: TRBV4-1
cdr3_aa: ASGTGKNTEAF; v_call: TRBV11-3
cdr3_aa: ASSRRGSNEKLF; v_call: TRBV9
cdr3_aa: ASRDSGTTSGYT; v_call: TRBV2
cdr3_aa: AWRRTGDSPLH; v_call: TRBV30
cdr3_aa: ASSPGITNTGELF; v_call: TRBV18
cdr3_aa: ASSPGGNTEAF; v_call: TRBV5-1
cdr3_aa: ASSFDSSGNTIY; v_call: TRBV7-3
cdr3_aa: ASSHGEEEY; v_call: TRBV6-2/TRBV6-3
cdr3_aa: ASSEIGGGAGNTIY; v_call: TRBV25-1
cdr3_aa: ASSSPASGVSGANVLT; v_call: TRBV7-9
cdr3_aa: ASSRSKGLAGSYEQY; v_call: TRBV27
cdr3_aa: ASSYTGTGGPKQY; v_call: TRBV5-6